A single sample is the source of the 32 T cell receptor beta chains below, sequenced in a study of T cells in Graves' hyperthyroidism and ophthalmopathy. Amplified TCR beta CDR3 regions derived from RNA transcripts. During a first-round RT-PCR of the TCR CDR3, the HTBI primer set was used. TCRdb redid the calling of the multiplex PCR reads with MiXCR, one entry per CDR3 protein. The data hold about 560,000 distinct CDR3 sequences, with 14% observed a single time. Sequenced input: blood. The source is a woman between 35 and 50 years old with Graves' hyperthyroidism.

This chain connects TRBV25-1 to TRBJ1-1, with a tentative D call TRBD1 (6 bases). This CDR3 contains 13 residues. Germline CDR1 is MGHDK and CDR2 is SYGVNS. With 3 bases removed from V and 7 bases from J, the gap between germline ends came to 12 bases. The CDR3, as DNA: TGTGCCAGCAGTGATTACAGGGTAGGTGAAGCTTTCTTT. Protein sequence: CASSDYRVGEAFF.

The chain uses TRBV29-1 and TRBJ2-5; no clear D. Germline V gives CDR1 SQVTM, CDR2 ANQGSEA. Trimming took 4 bases from V and 0 from J, leaving 9 bases between them. CDR3 length: 13 residues. CDR3 nucleotides: TGCAGCGTTGTGGAGTTTGACCAAGAGACCCAGTACTTC. It is translated as CSVVEFDQETQYF.

The sample holds many counts of this clonotype. This rearrangement joins TRBV7-9 to TRBJ1-2; 7 bases align to TRBD1. CDR3 length equals 14 residues. The germline CDR1 and CDR2 sequences are SEHNR and FQNEAQ (reference sequence). The V segment lost 5 bases and the J segment 7 bases; nucleotides outside the gene matches: 10. In DNA, the CDR3 is TGTGCCAGCAGCCCCAGGGAGGGGGCCGGTGGCTACACCTTC. Translated, it gives CASSPREGAGGYTF.

This clonotype was found many times. The V gene is TRBV28, the J gene TRBJ2-7; 7 nucleotides agree with TRBD1. V shed 4 bases and J 1 base; nucleotides not matched to a gene: 4. Germline V CDR1 and CDR2: MDHEN, SYDVKM. This CDR3 is built from 14 residues. The CDR3 region has the DNA TGTGCCAGCAGTTACGACAGGGCTTCCTACGAGCAGTACTTC. It encodes CASSYDRASYEQYF.

This clonotype was found many times. This sequence joins TRBV11-2 and TRBJ2-5, with TRBD2 matching 10 bases. Trimming at V came to 0 bases and at J to 5 bases, leaving 6 bases not matched to a gene. The CDR3 runs 16 residues. Germline values: CDR1 SGHAT, CDR2 FQNNGV. This chain's CDR3 is CASSLEIAGGRETQYF. The CDR3 DNA reads as TGTGCCAGCAGCTTAGAAATAGCGGGAGGTCGGGAGACCCAGTACTTC.

On this clonotype itself: A much bigger clone sits one base away, suggesting this may be a read error. The chain has TRBV28 and TRBJ2-7; tentatively, D is TRBD2 (6 bases). Per germline, CDR1 MDHEN and CDR2 SYDVKM. This CDR3 contains 14 residues. Trimming removed 6 bases at V and 5 bases at J, with 17 bases between. CDR3 region: CASRGTVSSNEQYF. As DNA, the CDR3 is TGTGCCAGCAGGGGGACTGTCTCCTCGAACGAGCAGTACTTC.

This clonotype was counted only a few times. Compared with germline, one end of the junction differs, possibly owing to a read error. The rearrangement links TRBV7-7 to TRBJ2-2; maybe TRBD2 (6 bases). Germline values: CDR1 SSHAT, CDR2 FNYEAQ (reference sequence). CDR3 length: 16 amino acids. In nucleotides, the CDR3 is TGTGCTAGCAGCTTAGATTGGACTACCAACACCGGGGAGCTGTTTTTT. This sequence encodes CASSLDWTTNTGELFF. Full variable domain (rest looked up from reference TRBV7-7 and TRBJ2-2): GAGVSQSPRYKVTKRGQDVTLRCDPISSHATLYWYQQALGQGPEFLTYFNYEAQPDKSGLPSDRFSAERPEGSISTLTIQRTEQRDSAMYRCASSLDWTTNTGELFFGEGSRLTVL.

The chain combines TRBV6-1 with TRBJ2-1; TRBD2 matches at 9 bases. V lost 6 bases to trimming and J lost 4 bases; unmatched junction nucleotides: 13. Germline V lookup: CDR1 MNHNS, CDR2 SASEGT. The CDR3 length is 17 residues. The CDR3 coding sequence is TGTGCCAGCAGACGTAAGACTAGCGGAGGGCCTTACAATGAGCAGTTCTTC. Translating it yields CASRRKTSGGPYNEQFF.

At least ten counts were recorded for this clonotype. This chain links TRBV12-3 or TRBV12-4 with TRBJ1-6; no definite D call. The CDR3 covers 13 residues. V lost 2 bases, J lost 10 bases, and 9 bases lay in between. The CDR3 reads CASSLISPSPLHF. CDR3 coding DNA: TGTGCCAGCAGTTTAATCTCCCCGTCACCCCTCCACTTT.

This clonotype was seen ten or more times. The chain combines TRBV28 with TRBJ1-2; perhaps TRBD1 as D (5 bases). This CDR3 spans 13 amino acids. Per germline, CDR1 MDHEN and CDR2 SYDVKM. With 6 bases removed from V and 4 bases from J, the gap between germline ends came to 12 bases. CDR3 region: CASSQGGSYGYTF. The CDR3 coding sequence is TGTGCCAGCAGCCAGGGAGGGAGCTATGGCTACACCTTC.

This clonotype was seen ten or more times. V is TRBV6-1 and J is TRBJ2-1, with 8 bases matching TRBD2. The germline gives CDR1 MNHNS, CDR2 SASEGT. The CDR3 is 15 residues long. Losses at the gene ends were 5 bases for V and 5 bases for J; bases not matched to a gene: 8. The CDR3 is CASSRAGEINNEQFF. CDR3 nucleotide sequence: TGTGCCAGCAGTCGAGCGGGAGAGATAAACAATGAGCAGTTCTTC.

This clonotype was detected many times. This chain connects TRBV29-1 to TRBJ2-7; D may correspond to TRBD1 or TRBD2 (5 bases each). Deletions cut 4 bases from V and 1 base from J, with 17 bases between. This CDR3 comprises 15 residues. Germline assignment: CDR1 SQVTM and CDR2 ANQGSEA. CDR3 nucleotide sequence: TGCAGCGTTGGTAACCCCGGGACGGTATCCTACGAGCAGTACTTC. It encodes CSVGNPGTVSYEQYF.

This clonotype was observed many times. The chain joins TRBV11-2 to TRBJ1-5, with 9 nucleotides matching TRBD1. The trim removed 1 base at V and 8 bases at J, leaving 6 bases unmatched. Germline lookup yields CDR1 SGHAT and CDR2 FQNNGV. The CDR3 consists of 15 residues. In DNA form, the CDR3 reads TGTGCCAGCAGCTTAGGTACAGGGGGCATCGAGCCCCAGCATTTT. This sequence encodes CASSLGTGGIEPQHF.

This clonotype came up many times. V and J are TRBV2 and TRBJ1-5; D possibly corresponds to TRBD1 (6 bases). The CDR3 covers 17 residues. V was trimmed by 4 bases and J by 0 bases, leaving 16 bases between them. Germline V gene data show CDR1 as SNHLY and CDR2 as FYNNEI. The CDR3 bases are TGTGCCAGCAGTGGGGTCAACAGGGCCTTTAGCAATCAGCCCCAGCATTTT. It is translated as CASSGVNRAFSNQPQHF. The full variable domain, with the rest looked up from reference TRBV2 and TRBJ1-5, is EPEVTQTPSHQVTQMGQEVILRCVPISNHLYFYWYRQILGQKVEFLVSFYNNEISEKSEIFDDQFSVERPDGSNFTLKIRSTKLEDSAMYFCASSGVNRAFSNQPQHFGDGTRLSIL.

CDR3 nucleotides: TGCGCCAGCAGCTTGGCTAGCGGGAGTGTGTACGAGCAGTACTTC. This sequence encodes CASSLASGSVYEQYF. The rearrangement links TRBV5-1 to TRBJ2-7; 10 bases line up with TRBD2. Per the germline V gene, CDR1 is SGHRS and CDR2 is YFSETQ. Trimming removed 0 bases from V and 4 bases from J; junction bases left unmatched: 4. This CDR3 is built from 15 residues. Variable domain in full (rest from reference TRBV5-1 and TRBJ2-7): KAGVTQTPRYLIKTRGQQVTLSCSPISGHRSVSWYQQTPGQGLQFLFEYFSETQRNKGNFPGRFSGRQFSNSRSEMNVSTLELGDSALYLCASSLASGSVYEQYFGPGTRLTVT.

This clonotype was seen ten or more times. The chain is built from TRBV6-1 and TRBJ2-5; D ambiguous. This CDR3 spans 12 amino acids. V was cut by 4 bases and J by 1 base, with 4 bases left in between. Germline values: CDR1 MNHNS, CDR2 SASEGT. The CDR3: CASSVGQETQYF. CDR3 in DNA: TGTGCCAGCAGTGTTGGCCAAGAGACCCAGTACTTC.

This clonotype was detected many times. The genes are TRBV7-3 and TRBJ2-3; the D gene could be TRBD1 or TRBD2 (5 bases each). Per the germline V gene, CDR1 is SGHTA and CDR2 is FQGTGA. This CDR3 has 15 residues. V lost 4 bases, J lost 6 bases, and 17 bases lay in between. The CDR3 loop reads CASSSPGGVGDTQYF. The DNA of the CDR3 is TGTGCCAGCAGCTCCCCTGGGGGAGTCGGTGATACGCAGTATTTT.

The rearrangement links TRBV20-1 to TRBJ2-7; D tentatively reads TRBD1 or TRBD2 (5 bases each). V lost 0 bases, J lost 2 bases, and 11 bases lay in between. This CDR3 is 14 amino acids long. CDR1 is DFQATT, CDR2 SNEGSKA, per germline (reference sequence). The CDR3 nucleotides read TGCAGTGCTAGAGATTTGACAGCGGCCTACGAGCAGTACTTC. Its translation is CSARDLTAAYEQYF.

In its sample, this clonotype was seen a few times. The chain carries TRBV24-1 and TRBJ2-1; D remains ambiguous. Per germline, CDR1 KGHDR and CDR2 SFDVKD. Trimming shortened V by 6 bases and J by 5 bases, and 13 bases separated the two germline ends. The CDR3 consists of 14 residues. CDR3 region: CATSFSSFNNEQFF. CDR3 nucleotides: TGTGCCACCAGTTTCAGCTCCTTTAACAATGAGCAGTTCTTC.

This clonotype was seen repeatedly, ten times or more. V and J are TRBV7-3 and TRBJ2-5, with D unresolved. Deletions cut 0 bases from V and 13 bases from J, with 15 bases between. This CDR3 has 13 amino acids. Germline loops: CDR1 SGHTA, CDR2 FQGTGA. The CDR3 is CASSLTVQEARYF. The CDR3, as DNA: TGTGCCAGCAGCTTAACGGTCCAAGAGGCCCGGTACTTC. Drawing the rest from reference TRBV7-3 and TRBJ2-5, the complete variable domain is GAGVSQTPSNKVTEKGKYVELRCDPISGHTALYWYRQSLGQGPEFLIYFQGTGAADDSGLPNDRFFAVRPEGSVSTLKIQRTERGDSAVYLCASSLTVQEARYFGPGTRLLVL.

This clonotype has ten or more counts. The V gene is TRBV6-1, the J gene TRBJ2-7, with D perhaps TRBD2 (5 bases). V was pared by 5 bases and J by 5 bases, with 16 bases between. The CDR3 has 14 residues. Per germline, CDR1 MNHNS and CDR2 SASEGT. The CDR3 is CASSLTQFGDEQYF. The CDR3 DNA follows: TGTGCCAGCAGTCTTACGCAATTCGGGGACGAGCAGTACTTC.

This clonotype was seen ten or more times. This chain links TRBV7-2 with TRBJ2-4; D is possibly TRBD2 (6 bases). The CDR3 totals 13 residues. Trimming took off 5 bases at V and 6 bases at J, with 11 bases between the two ends. CDR1 is SGHTA and CDR2 is FQGNSA in the germline V gene. As DNA, the CDR3 is TGTGCCAGCAGCCCTGACGGGGGAAACATTCAGTACTTC. It yields the protein CASSPDGGNIQYF.

The chain recombines TRBV29-1 with TRBJ1-2; 8 nucleotides agree with TRBD1. Germline V CDR1 and CDR2: SQVTM, ANQGSEA. This CDR3 has 13 amino acids. V lost 7 bases to trimming and J lost 3 bases; unmatched junction nucleotides: 7. The CDR3 region has the DNA TGCAGCGCGAGGACAGGGCGGGACTATGGCTACACCTTC. Amino acid sequence: CSARTGRDYGYTF.

This clonotype was observed a handful of times. The genes are TRBV9 and TRBJ1-2, with D possibly being TRBD1 (5 bases). The V end was cut by 1 base, the J end by 10 bases, with 17 bases between. The CDR3 has 14 residues. Germline assignment: CDR1 SGDLS and CDR2 YYNGEE. In nucleotides, the CDR3 is TGTGCCAGCAGCGTACACGTCAGGGAAACTACCTACACCTTC. It specifies CASSVHVRETTYTF. Filled out from reference TRBV9 and TRBJ1-2, the complete variable domain reads DSGVTQTPKHLITATGQRVTLRCSPRSGDLSVYWYQQSLDQGLQFLIQYYNGEERAKGNILERFSAQQFPDLHSELNLSSLELGDSALYFCASSVHVRETTYTFGSGTRLTVV.

This clonotype was seen many times. The genes are TRBV28 and TRBJ2-3; D is ambiguous. The CDR3 has 13 amino acids. Germline CDR1 is MDHEN and CDR2 is SYDVKM. Trimming took off 1 base at V and 6 bases at J, with 8 bases between the two ends. In DNA form, the CDR3 reads TGTGCCAGCAGTTTATTGCCCTCGGATACGCAGTATTTT. It codes for CASSLLPSDTQYF.

This clonotype occurred many times. This chain connects TRBV6-1 to TRBJ2-7, with 7 bases matching TRBD2. The CDR3 is made up of 14 amino acids. The V gene end was trimmed by 5 bases and the J gene end by 3 bases; junction bases not matched to a gene: 7. The germline V gene encodes CDR1 MNHNS and CDR2 SASEGT. The CDR3 is CASSPLAESYEQYF. CDR3 DNA: TGTGCCAGCAGTCCGCTAGCGGAGAGCTACGAGCAGTACTTC.

There are many counts of this clonotype. The chain couples TRBV12-3 or TRBV12-4 to TRBJ2-7, with 8 nucleotides matching TRBD2. V lost 6 bases and J lost 5; bases outside the gene matches: 3. The CDR3 spans 12 residues. Here the CDR3 reads CASRGLAHEQYF. As DNA, the CDR3 is TGTGCCAGCAGAGGACTAGCCCACGAGCAGTACTTC.

This clonotype showed up just a few times. The rearrangement uses TRBV6-1 and TRBJ1-2; D uncertain. The germline V gene has CDR1 MNHNS and CDR2 SASEGT. This CDR3 is 13 amino acids long. V was cut by 5 bases and J by 4 bases, with 11 bases left in between. The DNA of the CDR3 is TGTGCCAGCAGTCCCCAACACATCTATGGCTACACCTTC. Residues: CASSPQHIYGYTF.

The table lists this clonotype with many counts. The chain employs TRBV28 and TRBJ2-7; 13 positions match TRBD2. V dropped 5 bases and J dropped 4; count of bases not matched to a gene: 11. This CDR3 region has 17 residues. CDR1 MDHEN and CDR2 SYDVKM come from the germline V gene. The CDR3 DNA is TGTGCCAGCAGTACTATTACTAGCGGGAGGGCCTTTTACGAGCAGTACTTC. Encoded protein: CASSTITSGRAFYEQYF.

Regarding this clonotype: A much more abundant neighbour one base away suggests this may be a read error. This chain connects TRBV5-1 to TRBJ2-2; D gene unclear. This CDR3 is 15 amino acids long. Germline assignment: CDR1 SGHRS and CDR2 YFSETQ. CDR3 protein: CASSFYSPNAGELFF. CDR3 nucleotides: TGCGCCAGCAGCTTTTACAGCCCGAACGCCGGGGAGCTGTTTTTT.

This clonotype was observed at least ten times. This chain uses TRBV28 with TRBJ1-2, with TRBD1 matching 9 bases. The CDR3 is 14 amino acids. Losses at the gene ends were 5 bases for V and 7 bases for J; bases not matched to a gene: 8. The germline V gene encodes CDR1 MDHEN and CDR2 SYDVKM. The CDR3 loop reads CASSPPGQGIGYTF. Here the CDR3 DNA reads TGTGCCAGCAGTCCCCCGGGACAGGGAATTGGCTACACCTTC.

This clonotype was seen ten or more times. V gene TRBV20-1 combines with J gene TRBJ2-7; 8 bases map to TRBD2. The CDR3 spans 14 residues. V was pared by 4 bases and J by 6 bases, with 11 bases of the junction left unmatched. Germline V gives CDR1 DFQATT, CDR2 SNEGSKA (reference sequence). The CDR3 reads CSATLSGSFGEQYF. In DNA, the CDR3 is TGCAGTGCTACGTTGAGCGGGAGTTTTGGCGAGCAGTACTTC.